This TCR beta chain derives from a study of cytomegalovirus exposure and HLA in healthy donors. Concerning this clone: With a much larger clone just one base away, this may be a read error.

It was with 60 Vbeta and 13 Jbeta primers that the PCR ran. Some clones are missing from TCRdb's copy, which holds only in-frame ones; the method was immunoSEQ multiplex PCR. The sample includes fewer than 250,000 clones, around 73% of them seen just once. The origin of this receptor is a male donor in good health and CMV-seronegative. Sequenced input: PBMCs.

The CDR3 spells CASSLSSTDTQYF. The CDR3 bases are TGTGCCAGCAGCTTATCTAGCACAGATACGCAGTATTTT. This chain links TRBV11-2 with TRBJ2-3; D ambiguous. This CDR3 region has 13 residues. The V gene's germline CDR1 is SGHAT and CDR2 FQNNGV. With 2 bases removed from V and 0 bases from J, the gap between germline ends came to 3 bases.